The sequence of this TCR beta chain was determined in a study of cytomegalovirus exposure and HLA in healthy donors. With regard to this clone: Its antigen remains unidentified.

Study results and caveats: The study found most TCR sequences rare, yet found some public TCRs in many donors.

TCRdb's copy holds only in-frame clones and misses some; the assay was immunoSEQ multiplex PCR. Seen here are a few hundred thousand clones, roughly 88% observed once, and the top ten hold over 0.75%. Trimming removed 8 bases at V and 4 bases at J, with 14 bases between. The CDR3 consists of 14 residues. In germline, CDR1 is MDHEN, CDR2 SYDVKM. The receptor's source is a woman younger than 30 in good health and CMV-seronegative. The sequenced sample was PBMCs. The J gene is TRBJ2-2, the V gene TRBV28, with D possibly TRBD1 on 5 matching bases. The CDR3 coding sequence is TGTGCCAGCCGACGACAGTCGAGCACCGGGGAGCTGTTTTTT. It encodes CASRRQSSTGELFF.